The rows below give T cell receptor beta chains drawn from one sample of a study of CD8 T cells in ankylosing spondylitis. From the 5' RACE reads, TCRdb called clonotypes with MiXCR, one entry per CDR3 protein. The sample contains 700,000 to 850,000 distinct CDR3 sequences, approximately 12% of which appear only once. Sample: blood, either unsorted or a sorted T cell fraction (not recorded which). The receptor set was obtained from a male donor with ankylosing spondylitis. CDR3s include the opening cysteine and the closing phenylalanine or tryptophan. A D gene is named only where the DNA matches it firmly. Clone size is shown for a subset of rows, as once, few, many or a class of expanded clone.

clone size	V gene	J gene	D gene	CDR3 protein	CDR3 DNA
-	TRBV5-1	TRBJ1-1	-	CASSLADRIGAQAFF	TGCGCCAGCAGCTTGGCCGACAGGATCGGGGCTCAAGCTTTCTTT
-	TRBV7-9	TRBJ1-1	-	CASSNLGRMNTEAFF	TGTGCCAGCAGCAATCTGGGCAGAATGAACACTGAAGCTTTCTTT
few	TRBV29-1	TRBJ2-3	TRBD1	CSSDGTGGARGTDTQYF	TGCAGCTCGGACGGGACAGGGGGCGCGAGGGGGACAGATACGCAGTATTTT
few	TRBV2	TRBJ2-3	TRBD2	CASSEDDWREEGDTQYF	TGTGCCAGCAGTGAAGATGACTGGCGGGAGGAGGGAGATACGCAGTATTTT
-	TRBV9	TRBJ1-2	-	CASSPREGSYYGYTF	TGTGCCAGCAGCCCCCGGGAGGGTTCGTACTATGGCTACACCTTC
-	TRBV15	TRBJ2-3	-	CATSRGPDSYTDTQYF	TGTGCCACCAGCAGAGGCCCCGACAGTTACACAGATACGCAGTATTTT
-	TRBV4-3	TRBJ1-6	TRBD1	CASSHTGGNSPLHF	TGCGCCAGCAGCCATACAGGGGGAAATTCACCCCTCCACTTT
-	TRBV5-6	TRBJ2-3	-	CASSPGTISDTQYF	TGTGCCAGCAGCCCAGGGACAATTTCGGATACGCAGTATTTT
-	TRBV20-1	TRBJ1-5	-	CSARDFASNQPQHF	TGCAGTGCTAGAGATTTCGCCAGCAATCAGCCCCAGCATTTT
-	TRBV20-1	TRBJ1-2	TRBD1	CSALRDRVNGYTF	TGCAGTGCCTTACGTGACAGGGTGAATGGCTACACCTTC
few	TRBV5-1	TRBJ2-1	-	CASSLVLESSYNEQFF	TGCGCCAGCAGCTTGGTATTGGAGAGCTCCTACAATGAGCAGTTCTTC
-	TRBV7-8	TRBJ2-1	TRBD2	CASSLRAAGAYNEQFF	TGTGCCAGCAGCTTACGGGCGGCGGGAGCCTACAATGAGCAGTTCTTC
-	TRBV20-1	TRBJ2-7	TRBD2	CSASGGGREGSYEQYF	TGCAGTGCTAGCGGCGGGGGCCGGGAGGGTTCCTACGAGCAGTACTTC
few	TRBV28	TRBJ2-3	TRBD2	CASNPRVGSAGVQRDTQYF	TGTGCCAGCAACCCGAGGGTGGGGAGTGCGGGAGTTCAAAGAGATACGCAGTATTTT
few	TRBV28	TRBJ1-5	TRBD1	CASNPGGRNQPQHF	TGTGCCAGCAACCCAGGGGGGCGCAATCAGCCCCAGCATTTT
-	TRBV6-2/TRBV6-3	TRBJ1-1	-	CASSYMANTEAFF	TGTGCCAGCAGTTACATGGCGAACACTGAAGCTTTCTTT
-	TRBV4-3	TRBJ2-7	-	CASSQSFTTSYEQYF	TGCGCCAGCAGCCAGAGTTTCACGACGTCCTACGAGCAGTACTTC
-	TRBV20-1	TRBJ2-6	-	CSARDGSSSGANVLTF	TGCAGTGCTAGAGATGGAAGTTCTTCTGGGGCCAACGTCCTGACTTTC
few	TRBV20-1	TRBJ2-1	TRBD1	CSARDPGQGAWEQFF	TGCAGTGCTAGAGATCCGGGACAGGGGGCTTGGGAGCAGTTCTTC
-	TRBV6-2/TRBV6-3	TRBJ2-5	-	CASGRSQETQYF	TGTGCCAGCGGCAGGTCTCAAGAGACCCAGTACTTC
many	TRBV7-8	TRBJ1-2	-	CASSLGGIPNYGYTF	TGTGCCAGCAGCTTAGGGGGGATACCCAACTATGGCTACACCTTC
few	TRBV20-1	TRBJ2-7	-	CSARRGPFPYEQYF	TGCAGTGCTAGGCGAGGCCCGTTCCCCTACGAGCAGTACTTC
few	TRBV5-1	TRBJ2-2	TRBD2	CASSVGTSGANTGELFF	TGCGCCAGCAGCGTCGGGACTAGCGGGGCGAACACCGGGGAGCTGTTTTTT
few	TRBV29-1	TRBJ2-2	-	CSVGPTTGELFF	TGCAGCGTTGGGCCCACCACCGGGGAGCTGTTTTTT
-	TRBV6-5	TRBJ2-4	-	CASSSPWQIQYF	TGTGCCAGCAGTTCCCCGTGGCAGATTCAGTACTTC
-	TRBV5-1	TRBJ2-3	-	CASSLDSSHPPSF	TGCGCCAGCAGCTTGGACAGCTCTCATCCCCCAAGTTTT
few	TRBV7-9	TRBJ2-1	TRBD2	CASSRGGRGRHNEQFF	TGTGCCAGCAGCCGGGGGGGTAGGGGACGCCACAATGAGCAGTTCTTC
-	TRBV7-2	TRBJ1-3	-	CASSPTTGNTIYF	TGTGCCAGCAGCCCTACTACGGGAAACACCATATATTTT
-	TRBV9	TRBJ2-2	-	CASRRGLSGELFF	TGTGCCAGCAGGAGGGGATTAAGCGGGGAGCTGTTTTTT
many	TRBV12-3/TRBV12-4	TRBJ2-7	-	CASSRSNEQYF	TGTGCCAGCAGTCGTAGCAACGAGCAGTACTTC
-	TRBV7-3	TRBJ2-2	-	CASSLQRGGLGELFF	TGTGCCAGCAGCTTACAGCGCGGAGGGTTGGGGGAGCTGTTTTTT
-	TRBV20-1	TRBJ2-1	-	CSALAAHYNEQFF	TGCAGTGCCTTAGCGGCTCACTACAATGAGCAGTTCTTC
-	TRBV30	TRBJ2-1	-	CAWSPGRSSSYNEQFF	TGTGCCTGGAGCCCGGGGAGAAGCTCTTCCTACAATGAGCAGTTCTTC
few	TRBV5-1	TRBJ2-7	-	CASSSQWEQYF	TGCGCCAGCAGCTCGCAGTGGGAGCAGTACTTC
few	TRBV20-1	TRBJ2-5	TRBD2	CSARSGGLQETQYF	TGCAGTGCTAGGTCCGGGGGACTACAAGAGACCCAGTACTTC
few	TRBV29-1	TRBJ1-4	TRBD1	CSVGDTGGNEKLFF	TGCAGCGTTGGGGATACAGGGGGCAATGAAAAACTGTTTTTT
few	TRBV20-1	TRBJ1-5	-	CSASQGLLQPQHF	TGCAGTGCTAGCCAGGGATTACTACAGCCCCAGCATTTT
-	TRBV20-1	TRBJ2-7	-	CCARDQVGRTLPYEQYF	TGCTGTGCTAGAGATCAGGTGGGACGGACCCTCCCCTACGAGCAGTACTTC
-	TRBV7-8	TRBJ2-7	-	CASSGRLSSYEQYF	TGTGCCAGCAGCGGCCGACTCTCCTCCTACGAGCAGTACTTC
-	TRBV5-4	TRBJ2-5	-	CASSLEAWEETQYF	TGTGCCAGCAGCTTGGAAGCGTGGGAAGAGACCCAGTACTTC
-	TRBV20-1	TRBJ2-1	TRBD2	CSARGPIAGGNPNEQFF	TGCAGTGCTAGAGGCCCCATAGCGGGAGGGAACCCCAATGAGCAGTTCTTC
many	TRBV20-1	TRBJ1-1	-	CSASGDTEAFF	TGCAGTGCTAGCGGGGACACTGAAGCTTTCTTT
few	TRBV7-9	TRBJ1-1	-	CASSTGTPNTEAFF	TGTGCCAGCAGCACCGGGACTCCGAACACTGAAGCTTTCTTT
few	TRBV7-8	TRBJ2-7	-	CASSWTVGSYEQYF	TGTGCCAGCAGCTGGACAGTAGGCTCCTACGAGCAGTACTTC
few	TRBV6-1	TRBJ2-1	TRBD2	CASFQREVSYNEQFF	TGTGCCAGCTTCCAGCGGGAGGTTTCCTACAATGAGCAGTTCTTC
few	TRBV20-1	TRBJ1-5	-	CSVGMVGGTQHF	TGCAGTGTAGGAATGGTGGGTGGGACCCAGCATTTT
-	TRBV30	TRBJ2-7	TRBD1	CAWDRDRWSYEQYF	TGTGCCTGGGACCGGGACAGGTGGTCCTACGAGCAGTACTTC
few	TRBV20-1	TRBJ2-1	TRBD2	CSAPRTSISYNEQFF	TGCAGTGCCCCCCGGACTAGCATATCCTACAATGAGCAGTTCTTC
-	TRBV5-1	TRBJ1-2	TRBD1	CASSDRDRGLNYGYTF	TGCGCCAGCAGCGACCGGGACAGGGGTCTCAACTATGGCTACACCTTC
-	TRBV20-1	TRBJ2-3	TRBD2	CSARGTSGRAEVDTQYF	TGCAGTGCCAGGGGGACTAGCGGGAGGGCCGAGGTAGATACGCAGTATTTT
-	TRBV27	TRBJ2-3	-	CASSARVTDTQYF	TGTGCCAGCAGTGCCAGGGTTACAGATACGCAGTATTTT
-	TRBV11-2	TRBJ1-6	-	CASSPADPPDSPLHF	TGTGCCAGCAGCCCAGCCGACCCGCCGGATTCACCCCTCCACTTT
-	TRBV7-2	TRBJ2-7	-	CASSLSGPAYEQYF	TGTGCCAGCAGCTTATCAGGGCCGGCTTACGAGCAGTACTTC
-	TRBV6-2/TRBV6-3	TRBJ2-1	-	CASSKRGAEQFF	TGTGCCAGCAGTAAGAGGGGGGCTGAGCAGTTCTTC
few	TRBV5-1	TRBJ1-1	TRBD1	CASSLGDRLGADEAFF	TGCGCCAGCAGCCTAGGGGACAGGTTAGGAGCGGATGAGGCTTTCTTT
-	TRBV20-1	TRBJ2-7	-	CSALGETDLYEQYF	TGCAGTGCCCTCGGGGAGACAGATTTATACGAGCAGTACTTC
-	TRBV4-3	TRBJ2-7	-	CASSQDLGSMDYEQYF	TGCGCCAGCAGCCAAGATTTGGGTTCGATGGACTACGAGCAGTACTTC
few	TRBV12-3/TRBV12-4	TRBJ2-7	-	CASTRVPYEQYF	TGTGCCAGCACGCGGGTTCCCTACGAGCAGTACTTC
few	TRBV2	TRBJ2-1	-	CASKLGRGSYNEQFF	TGTGCCAGCAAGCTAGGCAGGGGCTCCTACAATGAGCAGTTCTTC
few	TRBV27	TRBJ2-7	TRBD2	CASSLGGGPLEQYF	TGTGCCAGCAGTTTAGGGGGAGGGCCCCTCGAGCAGTACTTC